This TCR beta chain was identified during a study of blood T cell repertoires in COVID-19. Study context: Collection of acute and convalescent COVID-19 samples took place in the United States, Italy and Spain. Sources were T cells, B-cell-depleted T cells, or PBMCs; the material itself was cDNA or gDNA.

In the original processing: How many nucleated cells were present was estimated from reference gene primer amplification. Method: immunoSEQ multiplex PCR; TCRdb's copy keeps in-frame clones and lacks some. That table furnishes V, J and clone size, whereas the DNA furnished D and trimming. This sample has 120,000 to 150,000 clones, with around 89% found just once. CDR3 length equals 12 residues. V lost 5 bases, J lost 2 bases, and 4 bases lay in between. Germline V gene data show CDR1 as SGHTA and CDR2 as FQGNSA. The J gene is TRBJ2-1, the V gene TRBV7-2, with D uncertain. The origin of this receptor is a woman in her sixties with active COVID-19. Sequenced material: peripheral blood. CDR3 protein: CASSGTYNEQFF. The DNA for the CDR3 is TGTGCCAGCAGCGGCACCTACAATGAGCAGTTCTTC.